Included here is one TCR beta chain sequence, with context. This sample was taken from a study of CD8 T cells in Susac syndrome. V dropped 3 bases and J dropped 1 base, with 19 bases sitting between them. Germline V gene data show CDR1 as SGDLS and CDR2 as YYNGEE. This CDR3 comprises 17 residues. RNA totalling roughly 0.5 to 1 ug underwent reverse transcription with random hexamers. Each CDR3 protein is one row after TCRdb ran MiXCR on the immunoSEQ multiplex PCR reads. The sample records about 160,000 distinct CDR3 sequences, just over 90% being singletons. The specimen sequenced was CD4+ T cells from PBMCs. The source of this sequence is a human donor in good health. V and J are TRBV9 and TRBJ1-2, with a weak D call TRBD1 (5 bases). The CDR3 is CASSGGPGLLYNYGYTF. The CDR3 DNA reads TGTGCCAGCAGCGGAGGACCGGGACTCCTTTATAACTATGGCTACACCTTC.